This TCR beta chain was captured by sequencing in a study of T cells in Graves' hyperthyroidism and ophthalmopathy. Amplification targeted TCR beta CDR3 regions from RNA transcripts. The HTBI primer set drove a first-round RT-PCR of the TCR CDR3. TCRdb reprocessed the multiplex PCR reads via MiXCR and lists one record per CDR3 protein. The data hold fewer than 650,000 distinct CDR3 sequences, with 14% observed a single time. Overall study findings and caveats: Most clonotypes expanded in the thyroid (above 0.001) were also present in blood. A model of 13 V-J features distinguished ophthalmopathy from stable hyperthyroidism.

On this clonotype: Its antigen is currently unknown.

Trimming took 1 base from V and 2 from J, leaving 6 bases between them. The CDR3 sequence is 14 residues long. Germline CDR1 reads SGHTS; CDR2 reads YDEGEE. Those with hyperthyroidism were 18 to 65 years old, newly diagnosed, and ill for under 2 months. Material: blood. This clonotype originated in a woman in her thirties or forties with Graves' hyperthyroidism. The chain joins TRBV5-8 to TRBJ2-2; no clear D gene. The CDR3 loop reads CASSLRTNTGELFF. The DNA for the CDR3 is TGTGCCAGCAGCTTGAGGACCAACACCGGGGAGCTGTTTTTT. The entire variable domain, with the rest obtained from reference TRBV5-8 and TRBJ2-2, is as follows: EAGVTQSPTHLIKTRGQQATLRCSPISGHTSVYWYQQALGLGLQFLLWYDEGEERNRGNFPPRFSGRQFPNYSSELNVNALELEDSALYLCASSLRTNTGELFFGEGSRLTVL.